This is a list of T cell receptor beta chains from one sample in a study of T cells in Graves' hyperthyroidism and ophthalmopathy. TCRdb processed the multiplex PCR reads anew with MiXCR; each CDR3 protein has one entry. The data show 460,000 or so distinct CDR3 sequences, approximately 14% seen once. Sequenced input: blood. The source of these receptors is a woman aged 18-29 years with Graves' hyperthyroidism. Each CDR3 is given with its conserved first and last residue. D genes are given only for firm matches. Clone size is stated in some rows and not others, as once, few, many or a class when expanded.

abundance,d_gene,v_gene,j_gene,CDR3nt,CDR3aa
.,TRBD2,TRBV19,TRBJ2-1,TGTGCCAGTAGAATCGTAGCGGGAGTGTCCTACAATGAGCAGTTCTTC,CASRIVAGVSYNEQFF
.,TRBD2,TRBV4-1,TRBJ2-4,TGCGCCAGCAGCCAAGATCGTGCTAGCGGGACCAAAAACATTCAGTACTTC,CASSQDRASGTKNIQYF
many,.,TRBV14,TRBJ2-5,TGTGCCAGCAGCCTCCACTTACAAGAGACCCAGTACTTC,CASSLHLQETQYF
.,.,TRBV6-1,TRBJ2-1,TGTGCCAGCTTGAGCGGACCAGGGGATGAGCAGTTCTTC,CASLSGPGDEQFF
many,.,TRBV6-2/TRBV6-3,TRBJ1-3,TGTGCCAGCAGTTACTCTGGAAACACCATATATTTT,CASSYSGNTIYF
.,.,TRBV9,TRBJ1-1,TGTGCCAGCAGCGGGTATTCCACTGAAGCTTTCTTT,CASSGYSTEAFF
.,TRBD1,TRBV7-9,TRBJ1-5,TGTGCCAGCAGCTTATCCGGACAGGGCGATCAGCCCCAGCATTTT,CASSLSGQGDQPQHF
many,TRBD1,TRBV19,TRBJ1-5,TGTGCCAGCTCCGACAGGGATCAGTATCATCAGCCCCAGCATTTT,CASSDRDQYHQPQHF
many,TRBD1,TRBV5-1,TRBJ1-2,TGCGCCAGCAGCTGGGACAGAGAAAACTATGGCTACACCTTC,CASSWDRENYGYTF
.,TRBD2,TRBV20-1,TRBJ2-7,TGCAGTGCTAGAGTAGCGGGAGGGCCCAACGAGCAGTACTTC,CSARVAGGPNEQYF